The 20 T cell receptor beta chains below were found in one sample sequenced in a study of T cell changes during pregnancy in multiple sclerosis. Some clones are missing from TCRdb's copy, which holds only in-frame ones; the method was immunoSEQ multiplex PCR. The table records roughly 28,000 clones, around nine tenths of them present only once. Sequenced here: CD8+ T cells from peripheral blood mononuclear cells, sampled before pregnancy. Receptors originate from a female donor with multiple sclerosis, enrolled in a pregnancy study.

This clone was seen only a few times. This chain uses TRBV29-1 with TRBJ2-1; 8 bases align to TRBD2. J gave up 10 bases and V 6 bases, and 5 bases lay outside the gene matches. There are 11 residues in the CDR3. Germline CDR1 reads SQVTM; CDR2 reads ANQGSEA. The CDR3 DNA sequence: TGCAGCGTCCCTTTAGCGGGAGAGCAGTTCTTC. It specifies CSVPLAGEQFF.

The J gene is TRBJ2-1, the V gene TRBV15; 13 nucleotides match TRBD2. Germline V gene lookup returns CDR1 LNHNV and CDR2 YYDKDF (reference sequence). This CDR3 comprises 16 residues. J gave up 8 bases and V 3 bases, and 7 bases lay outside the gene matches. The CDR3 spells CATSRKLAGGLDEQFF. As DNA, the CDR3 is TGTGCCACCAGCAGGAAACTAGCGGGAGGGTTGGATGAGCAGTTCTTC.

The gene calls are TRBV9 and TRBJ2-1; weak D call: TRBD2 (5 bases). The germline gives CDR1 SGDLS, CDR2 YYNGEE. The CDR3 has 13 residues. Trimming removed 0 bases from V and 10 bases from J, with 11 bases in between. The CDR3 DNA reads TGTGCCAGCAGCGTAGCTAGCCTAGCAGAGCAGTTCTTC. Translation: CASSVASLAEQFF. Combining the CDR3 with reference TRBV9 and TRBJ2-1 gives the whole variable domain DSGVTQTPKHLITATGQRVTLRCSPRSGDLSVYWYQQSLDQGLQFLIQYYNGEERAKGNILERFSAQQFPDLHSELNLSSLELGDSALYFCASSVASLAEQFFGPGTRLTVL.

In this sample, this clone turned up once. The chain employs TRBV19 and TRBJ1-2; TRBD1 matches at 8 bases. The length of the CDR3 is 18 residues. Trimming cost V 8 bases and J 1 base; bases outside gene matches: 18. Germline CDR1 reads LNHDA; CDR2 reads SQIVND (reference sequence). Here the CDR3 reads CASWTGSVSPRDNYGYTF. The CDR3 DNA reads as TGTGCCAGTTGGACAGGGAGTGTATCCCCAAGGGATAACTATGGCTACACCTTC.

This chain links TRBV13 with TRBJ2-5; D may be TRBD1 (5 bases). Germline CDR1 PRHDT, CDR2 FYEKMQ (reference sequence). The CDR3 contains 10 residues. Trimming left V 7 bases short and J 5 bases short, with 5 bases between. In DNA form, the CDR3 reads TGTGCCAGCAAGGGGGAGACCCAGTACTTC. It specifies CASKGETQYF.

The V call is TRBV30, the J call TRBJ1-2; D uncertain. This CDR3 is 12 amino acids long. The germline CDR1 and CDR2 sequences are GTSNPN and SVGIG (reference sequence). CDR3 DNA: TGTTTCGGCAGACTCGTTAACTATGGCTACACCTTC. It encodes CFGRLVNYGYTF.

The gene calls are TRBV6-1 and TRBJ2-7; 7 nucleotides align to TRBD2. This CDR3 has 16 amino acids. CDR1 is MNHNS and CDR2 is SASEGT in the germline V gene. J lost 4 bases, V lost 4 bases, and 13 bases had no gene match. CDR3 loop: CASSVGIGLAVYEQYF. Here the CDR3 DNA reads TGTGCCAGCAGTGTAGGGATTGGGCTAGCGGTTTACGAGCAGTACTTC.

The CDR3 coding sequence is TGTGCCAGCAGCTTAACAGTCCAGACAGATACGCAGTATTTT. Its translation: CASSLTVQTDTQYF. The genes are TRBV7-2 and TRBJ2-3; D gene unclear. There are 14 residues in the CDR3. The ends were cut back, 2 bases at V and 3 bases at J, with 9 bases in the middle. CDR1 and CDR2 from the germline V gene are SGHTA and FQGNSA.

This sequence joins TRBV2 and TRBJ1-3; 7 nucleotides align to TRBD1. J lost 2 bases, V lost 1 base, and 5 bases had no gene match. The CDR3 runs to 16 residues. Germline V gene sequence: CDR1 SNHLY, CDR2 FYNNEI. CDR3 loop: CASSEEPGQTGNTIYF. The DNA of the CDR3 is TGTGCCAGCAGTGAAGAACCGGGACAGACTGGAAACACCATATATTTT.

The gene calls are TRBV18 and TRBJ2-1, with 7 bases lining up with TRBD2. CDR1 is KGHSH and CDR2 is LQKENI in the germline V gene. V lost 0 bases and J lost 0; bases outside the gene matches: 5. This CDR3 is 17 amino acids long. The CDR3 here is CASSPPVVAGSYNEQFF. Here the CDR3 DNA reads TGTGCCAGCTCACCACCCGTGGTAGCGGGCTCCTACAATGAGCAGTTCTTC.

The chain carries TRBV4-1 and TRBJ2-7; perhaps TRBD1 as D (6 bases). The V gene's germline CDR1 is MGHRA and CDR2 YSYEKL. The V gene lost 0 bases and the J gene lost 2 bases, with 20 bases spanning the gap. The CDR3 runs to 18 residues. CDR3 protein: CASSQDLVGGTLTYEQYF. DNA for the CDR3: TGCGCCAGCAGCCAAGATCTAGTTGGGGGCACCCTTACCTACGAGCAGTACTTC.

The J gene is TRBJ1-5, the V gene TRBV19; maybe TRBD1 (6 bases). V lost 6 bases, J lost 0 bases, and 15 bases lay in between. The germline V gene has CDR1 LNHDA and CDR2 SQIVND (reference sequence). This CDR3 has 16 residues. CDR3 coding DNA: TGTGCCAGTAGACCGACGGACAGCGATAGCAATCAGCCCCAGCATTTT. Protein sequence: CASRPTDSDSNQPQHF.

This chain connects TRBV7-9 to TRBJ2-7, with D possibly being TRBD2 (6 bases). Per germline, CDR1 SEHNR and CDR2 FQNEAQ (reference sequence). This CDR3 is built from 13 residues. Trimming removed 6 bases from V and 3 bases from J, with 12 bases in between. In nucleotides, the CDR3 is TGTGCCAGCAGAAGGAAGGAGGGCTACGAGCAGTACTTC. This encodes CASRRKEGYEQYF.

V and J are TRBV27 and TRBJ2-7, with D tentatively TRBD2 (6 bases). V dropped 3 bases and J dropped 2 bases, with 14 bases sitting between them. The germline CDR1 and CDR2 sequences are MNHEY and SMNVEV (reference sequence). This CDR3 has 15 amino acids. CDR3 in amino acids: CASSFDGSQTYEQYF. Written as DNA, the CDR3 is TGTGCCAGCAGTTTTGACGGGAGCCAAACCTACGAGCAGTACTTC.

The chain employs TRBV7-6 and TRBJ2-3, with D perhaps matching TRBD2 (5 bases). This CDR3 is built from 16 residues. CDR1 and CDR2 from the germline V gene are SGHVS and FNYEAQ. Trimming took off 1 base at V and 4 bases at J, with 15 bases between the two ends. CDR3 sequence (DNA): TGTGCCAGCAGCTTAGATCGTGAGGGAGACGCAGATACGCAGTATTTT. Its translation is CASSLDREGDADTQYF.

This chain connects TRBV4-3 to TRBJ1-2, with TRBD1 identical over 10 bases. This CDR3 comprises 13 residues. CDR1 is LGHNA and CDR2 is YSLEER in the germline V gene. J gave up 8 bases and V 5 bases, and 5 bases lay outside the gene matches. The CDR3 reads CASSEGTGDGYTF. CDR3 sequence (DNA): TGCGCCAGCAGCGAGGGGACAGGGGACGGCTACACCTTC.

The chain carries TRBV5-6 and TRBJ1-2, with a possible D match to TRBD1 (6 bases). V shed 5 bases and J shed 2 bases, with 16 bases lying between them. Germline loops: CDR1 SGHDT, CDR2 YYEEEE. The CDR3 covers 15 residues. DNA for the CDR3: TGTGCCAGCAGATCCTGGGGGCAGTTGAACTATGGCTACACCTTC. It encodes CASRSWGQLNYGYTF.

The CDR3 DNA sequence: TGTGCTAGTGGTTTGGCCCCGACAGGGGACACTGAAGCTTTCTTT. It encodes CASGLAPTGDTEAFF. The chain couples TRBV12-5 to TRBJ1-1, with TRBD1 identical over 8 bases. V lost 1 base and J lost 3; bases outside the gene matches: 4. The germline gives CDR1 LGHNT, CDR2 FRNRAP. This CDR3 region has 15 residues.

This clone was detected only once. The gene calls are TRBV28 and TRBJ1-2; 9 positions agree with TRBD1. Germline V gene lookup returns CDR1 MDHEN and CDR2 SYDVKM. The CDR3 spans 13 residues. V trimming: 7 bases; J trimming: 8 bases; junction bases outside the gene matches: 8. For the CDR3, the DNA is TGTGCCAGCATGCTACAGGGGGCGCTGGGCTACACCTTC. This encodes CASMLQGALGYTF.

The chain carries TRBV14 and TRBJ2-7; D is possibly TRBD2 (5 bases). V dropped 6 bases and J dropped 2 bases, with 14 bases sitting between them. The CDR3 loop spans 14 amino acids. In germline, CDR1 is SGHDN, CDR2 FVKESK. The CDR3 loop is CASSSERSPYEQYF. The CDR3 DNA sequence: TGTGCCAGCAGTAGTGAGCGGTCCCCCTACGAGCAGTACTTC.